These 2 T cell receptor beta chains originate from one sample sequenced in a study of Graves' ophthalmopathy and Graves' hyperthyroidism (dated by TCRdb to the late 2010s). Sequenced on an Illumina HiSeq 2000. For repertoire sequencing, TCR beta CDR3 regions were amplified from RNA transcripts. The first round was an RT-PCR using HTBI primers with the Qiagen OneStep RT-PCR kit, and this first round was followed by a second-round multiplex PCR, then size selection and purification. TCRdb redid the processing of the public reads, applying fastp at Q25 and MiXCR, and retained in-frame beta chains. Under each unique CDR3 protein, matching rows form one entry showing the most common genes and DNA. Counted in this sample were over a million distinct CDR3 sequences; around a third of them appeared once. The ten largest make up approximately 10% of the sample. Sequences were obtained from peripheral blood or thyroid tissue (not recorded which). The receptors derive from an adult man with Graves' hyperthyroidism.

This clonotype was counted between two and nine times. The chain uses TRBV19 and TRBJ2-5; TRBD1 might be the D (6 bases). From germline, CDR1 is LNHDA and CDR2 SQIVND (reference sequence). The CDR3 is 15 amino acids. Trimming shortened V by 3 bases and J by 5 bases, and 16 bases separated the two germline ends. The CDR3 protein is CASSMRQEIGETQYF. CDR3 DNA sequence: TGTGCCAGTAGTATGAGACAGGAGATCGGGGAGACCCAGTACTTC.

Concerning this clonotype itself: A clone one base away is much larger, so this may be a read error. The chain links TRBV20-1 to TRBJ1-6; D is ambiguous. CDR3 length: 16 amino acids. The germline V gene encodes CDR1 DFQATT and CDR2 SNEGSKA (reference sequence). The CDR3 sequence: CSARESWTEYSSPLHF. As DNA, the CDR3 is TGCAGTGCTAGAGAAAGTTGGACGGAGTATAGTTCACCCCTCCACTTT.